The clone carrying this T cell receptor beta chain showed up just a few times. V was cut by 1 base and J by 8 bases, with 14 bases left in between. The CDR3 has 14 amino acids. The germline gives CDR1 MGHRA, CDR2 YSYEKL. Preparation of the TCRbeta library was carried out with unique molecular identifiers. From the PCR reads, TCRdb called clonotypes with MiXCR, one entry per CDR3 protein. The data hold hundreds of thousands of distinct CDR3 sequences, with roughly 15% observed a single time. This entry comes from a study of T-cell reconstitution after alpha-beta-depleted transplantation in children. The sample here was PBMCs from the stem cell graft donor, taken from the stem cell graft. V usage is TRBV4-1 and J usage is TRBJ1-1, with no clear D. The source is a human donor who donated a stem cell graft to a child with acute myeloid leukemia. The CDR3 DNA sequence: TGCGCCAGCAGCCAAGTAGGAGGTCCGGGGGAAGCTTTCTTT. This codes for CASSQVGGPGEAFF.